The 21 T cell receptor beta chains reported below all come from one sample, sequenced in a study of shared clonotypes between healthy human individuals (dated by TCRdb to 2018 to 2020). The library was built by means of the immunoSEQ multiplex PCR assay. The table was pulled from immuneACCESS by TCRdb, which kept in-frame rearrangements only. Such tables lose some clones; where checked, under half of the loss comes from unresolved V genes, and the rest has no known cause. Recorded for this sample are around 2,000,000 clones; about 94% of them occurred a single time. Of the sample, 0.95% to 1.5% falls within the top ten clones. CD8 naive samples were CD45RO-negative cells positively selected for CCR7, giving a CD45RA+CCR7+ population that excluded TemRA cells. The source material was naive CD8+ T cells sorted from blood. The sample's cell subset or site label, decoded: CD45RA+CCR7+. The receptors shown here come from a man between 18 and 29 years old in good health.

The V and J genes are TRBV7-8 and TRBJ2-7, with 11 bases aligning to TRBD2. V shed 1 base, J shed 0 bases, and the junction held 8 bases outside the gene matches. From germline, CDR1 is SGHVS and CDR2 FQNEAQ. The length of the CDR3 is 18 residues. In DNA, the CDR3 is TGTGCCAGCAGCTTAGGGGCTAGCGGGGGGTTAAGCTCCTACGAGCAGTACTTC. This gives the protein CASSLGASGGLSSYEQYF.

CDR3 in DNA: TGTGCCAGCAGCCCCACCGTTCAGGGCTATGGCTACACCTTC. Translation gives CASSPTVQGYGYTF. V and J are TRBV7-6 and TRBJ1-2; D may be TRBD1 (5 bases). The V gene lost 5 bases and the J gene lost 4 bases, with 14 bases spanning the gap. Germline lookup yields CDR1 SGHVS and CDR2 FNYEAQ. This CDR3 contains 14 residues.

This CDR3 reads CASSQVGGGVSSYEQYF. CDR3 nucleotide sequence: TGCGCCAGCAGCCAAGTCGGGGGAGGGGTCAGCTCCTACGAGCAGTACTTC. The chain is built from TRBV4-1 and TRBJ2-7; 7 bases map to TRBD2. Germline CDR1 is MGHRA and CDR2 is YSYEKL. The J segment lost 0 bases and the V segment lost 1 base, leaving 9 bases of the junction unmatched. The CDR3 has 17 residues.

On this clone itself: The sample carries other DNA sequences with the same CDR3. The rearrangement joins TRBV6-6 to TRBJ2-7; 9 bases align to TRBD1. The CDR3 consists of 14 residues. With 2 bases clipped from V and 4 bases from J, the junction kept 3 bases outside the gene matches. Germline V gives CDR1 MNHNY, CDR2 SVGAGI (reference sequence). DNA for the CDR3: TGTGCCAGCAGTTACGGGGGACAGGGATACGAGCAGTACTTC. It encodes CASSYGGQGYEQYF.

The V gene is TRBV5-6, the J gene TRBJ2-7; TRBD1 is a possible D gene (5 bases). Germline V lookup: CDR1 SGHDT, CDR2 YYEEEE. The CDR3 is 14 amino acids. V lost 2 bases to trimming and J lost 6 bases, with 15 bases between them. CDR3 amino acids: CASSLATVGSEQYF. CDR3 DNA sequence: TGTGCCAGCAGCTTAGCGACAGTGGGTTCCGAGCAGTACTTC.

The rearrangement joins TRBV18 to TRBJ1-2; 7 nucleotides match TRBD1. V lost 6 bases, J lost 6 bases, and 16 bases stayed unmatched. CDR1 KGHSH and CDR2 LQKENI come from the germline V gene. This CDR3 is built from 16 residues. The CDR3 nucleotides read TGTGCCAGCTCCCCGCTGAATCCAGGGGGTACGGATGGCTACACCTTC. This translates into CASSPLNPGGTDGYTF.

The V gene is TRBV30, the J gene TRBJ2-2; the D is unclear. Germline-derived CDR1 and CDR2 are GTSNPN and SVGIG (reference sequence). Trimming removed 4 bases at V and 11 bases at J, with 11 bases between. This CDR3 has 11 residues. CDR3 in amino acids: CAWKSDLELFF. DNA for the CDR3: TGTGCCTGGAAATCCGACCTTGAGCTGTTTTTT.

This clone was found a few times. The chain's CDR3 is CASSYTGLGELFF. CDR3 DNA sequence: TGTGCCAGCAGTTACACGGGGTTAGGGGAGCTGTTTTTT. This rearrangement joins TRBV6-5 to TRBJ2-2; possible D gene TRBD2, 5 bases. Germline assignment: CDR1 MNHEY and CDR2 SVGAGI. The V and J ends lost 2 bases and 8 bases respectively, with 9 bases between them. This CDR3 is 13 amino acids long.

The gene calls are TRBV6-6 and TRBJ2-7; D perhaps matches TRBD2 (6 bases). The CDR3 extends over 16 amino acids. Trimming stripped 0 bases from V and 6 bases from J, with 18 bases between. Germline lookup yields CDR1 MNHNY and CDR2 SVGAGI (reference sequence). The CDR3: CASSYSLRGMEFEQYF. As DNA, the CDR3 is TGTGCCAGCAGTTACTCATTGCGGGGAATGGAATTCGAGCAGTACTTC.

The DNA for the CDR3 is TGTGCCAGCAGTTTAGGGGAGGGCACGACTGAAGCTTTCTTT. It yields the protein CASSLGEGTTEAFF. The chain joins TRBV6-5 to TRBJ1-1, with TRBD1 as a possible D gene (5 bases). Germline V lookup: CDR1 MNHEY, CDR2 SVGAGI. Trimming cost V 4 bases and J 5 bases, with 14 bases left between them. CDR3 length equals 14 residues.

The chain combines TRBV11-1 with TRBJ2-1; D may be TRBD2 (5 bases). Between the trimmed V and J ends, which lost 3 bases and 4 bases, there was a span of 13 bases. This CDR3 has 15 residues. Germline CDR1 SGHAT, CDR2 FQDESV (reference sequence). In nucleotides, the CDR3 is TGTGCCAGCAGCTTCTGGGAGATGGCTTACAATGAGCAGTTCTTC. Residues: CASSFWEMAYNEQFF.

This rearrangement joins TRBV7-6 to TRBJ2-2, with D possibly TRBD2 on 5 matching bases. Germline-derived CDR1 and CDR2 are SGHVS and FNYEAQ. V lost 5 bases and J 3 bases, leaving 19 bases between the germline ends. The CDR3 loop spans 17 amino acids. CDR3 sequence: CASSPAEFQEDTGELFF. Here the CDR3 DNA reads TGTGCCAGCAGCCCGGCGGAGTTCCAGGAGGACACCGGGGAGCTGTTTTTT.

CDR3 loop: CASSQDEAGEHYNEQFF. In DNA form, the CDR3 reads TGCGCCAGCAGCCAAGATGAGGCGGGGGAACATTACAATGAGCAGTTCTTC. V gene TRBV4-1 combines with J gene TRBJ2-1; 7 bases are a match to TRBD2. Germline loops: CDR1 MGHRA, CDR2 YSYEKL. V dropped 0 bases and J dropped 4; count of bases not matched to a gene: 9. The CDR3 sequence is 17 residues long.

The CDR3 DNA reads TGCGCCAGCAGCCTGGGGTTTTTGAACACCGGGGAGCTGTTTTTT. This encodes CASSLGFLNTGELFF. The chain joins TRBV4-1 to TRBJ2-2; the D is unclear. The CDR3 sequence is 15 residues long. V lost 4 bases to trimming and J lost 1 base, with 10 bases between them. The germline gives CDR1 MGHRA, CDR2 YSYEKL.

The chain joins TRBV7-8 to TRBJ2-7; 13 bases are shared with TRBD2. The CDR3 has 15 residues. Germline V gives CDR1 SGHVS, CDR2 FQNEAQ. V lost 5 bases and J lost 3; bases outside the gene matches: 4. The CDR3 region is CASSLGLAGNYEQYF. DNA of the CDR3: TGTGCCAGCAGCCTGGGACTAGCGGGGAACTACGAGCAGTACTTC.

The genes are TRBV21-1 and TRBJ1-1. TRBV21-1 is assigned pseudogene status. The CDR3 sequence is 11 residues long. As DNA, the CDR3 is TGTGCCAGCAGAGAGAACACTGAAGCTTTCTTT. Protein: CASRENTEAFF.

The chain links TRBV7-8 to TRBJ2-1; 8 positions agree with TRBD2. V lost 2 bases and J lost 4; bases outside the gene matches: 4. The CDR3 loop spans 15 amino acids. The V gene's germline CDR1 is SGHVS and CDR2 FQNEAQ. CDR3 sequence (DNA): TGTGCCAGCAGCTTAATTAGCGGGGAGTACAATGAGCAGTTCTTC. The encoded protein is CASSLISGEYNEQFF.

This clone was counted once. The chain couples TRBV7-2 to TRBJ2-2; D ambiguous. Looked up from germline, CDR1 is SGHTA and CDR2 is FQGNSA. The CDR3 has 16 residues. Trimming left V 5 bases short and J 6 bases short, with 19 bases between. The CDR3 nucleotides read TGTGCCAGCAGCCATCCATGGGGTGAGGACGCCGGGGAGCTGTTTTTT. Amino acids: CASSHPWGEDAGELFF.

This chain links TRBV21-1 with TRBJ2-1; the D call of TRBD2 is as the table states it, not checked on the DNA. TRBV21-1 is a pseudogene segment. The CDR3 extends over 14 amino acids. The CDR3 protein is CAINQTGGGNEQFF. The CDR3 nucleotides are TGTGCCATCAACCAAACGGGAGGGGGCAATGAGCAGTTCTTC.

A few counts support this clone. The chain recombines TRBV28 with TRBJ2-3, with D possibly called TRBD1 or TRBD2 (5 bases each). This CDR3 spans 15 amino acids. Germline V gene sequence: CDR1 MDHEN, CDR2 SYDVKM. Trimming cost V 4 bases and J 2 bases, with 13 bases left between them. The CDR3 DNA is TGTGCCAGCAGTTGGGCAGGGAGTTACACAGATACGCAGTATTTT. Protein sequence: CASSWAGSYTDTQYF. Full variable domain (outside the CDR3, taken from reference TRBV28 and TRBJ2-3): DVKVTQSSRYLVKRTGEKVFLECVQDMDHENMFWYRQDPGLGLRLIYFSYDVKMKEKGDIPEGYSVSREKKERFSLILESASTNQTSMYLCASSWAGSYTDTQYFGPGTRLTVL.

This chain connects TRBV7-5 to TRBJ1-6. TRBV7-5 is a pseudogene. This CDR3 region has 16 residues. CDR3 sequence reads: CARSPRSVAQHSPLHF. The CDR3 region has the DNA TGTGCCAGAAGCCCCCGGTCGGTAGCGCAGCATTCACCCCTCCACTTT.